These T cell receptor beta chains were read from a single sample in a study of graft-versus-host responses after intestinal transplantation. Only in-frame clones appear in the TCRdb table, and some are missing; sequencing was by immunoSEQ multiplex PCR. The sample contains 75,000 to 100,000 clones, 92% of which appear only once. Antigen specificity for these receptors is unknown. Sequences were derived from unstimulated CD4+ T cells sorted from spleen or lymph node cells, sampled before intestinal transplant. These receptors originate from a human donor who received an intestinal transplant. The CDR3 runs from the conserved cysteine through the conserved F or W. A D gene is named only where the DNA matches it firmly. A row's size may be missing; if present it is once, few, many or a size class.

CDR3 protein | CDR3 DNA | clone size | J gene | V gene | D gene
CASSYSRRQGGYTF | TGTGCCAGCAGTTACTCCCGGAGACAGGGCGGCTACACCTTC | once | TRBJ1-2 | TRBV6-5 | TRBD1
CASSVTGGNTEAFF | TGTGCCAGCAGCGTGACAGGGGGGAACACTGAAGCTTTCTTT | . | TRBJ1-1 | TRBV9 | TRBD1
CASSPGPREAYGYTF | TGCGCCAGCAGCCCAGGCCCCCGGGAGGCGTATGGCTACACCTTC | . | TRBJ1-2 | TRBV5-1 | .
CASSPGLAGGFDTQYF | TGTGCCAGCAGTCCGGGACTAGCGGGAGGGTTCGATACGCAGTATTTT | . | TRBJ2-3 | TRBV28 | TRBD2
CASSLYGQASGNTIYF | TGCGCCAGCAGCCTCTACGGACAGGCCTCTGGAAACACCATATATTTT | . | TRBJ1-3 | TRBV4-1 | TRBD1
CASSLVGSGGSQYF | TGTGCCAGCAGCTTGGTTGGTAGCGGGGGTTCCCAGTACTTC | once | TRBJ2-5 | TRBV5-8 | TRBD2
CASSRYSGVNNSPLHF | TGTGCCAGCAGTCGTTATTCAGGGGTGAATAATTCACCCCTCCACTTT | once | TRBJ1-6 | TRBV6-6 | .
CASSQGLTGVYGYTF | TGTGCCAGCTCACAGGGGCTGACAGGCGTCTATGGCTACACCTTC | . | TRBJ1-2 | TRBV18 | .
CASSVEAGGDEKLFF | TGTGCCAGCAGCGTAGAAGCGGGGGGGGATGAAAAACTGTTTTTT | . | TRBJ1-4 | TRBV9 | .
CASSVHRVDYGYTF | TGTGCCAGCAGTGTCCACAGGGTTGACTATGGCTACACCTTC | . | TRBJ1-2 | TRBV6-1 | .
CASSQDLGSYGYTF | TGTGCCAGCAGCCAAGATCTTGGCAGCTATGGCTACACCTTC | once | TRBJ1-2 | TRBV4-2 | .
CASSIMTDRTDTQYF | TGTGCCAGTAGTATAATGACAGATCGCACAGATACGCAGTATTTT | . | TRBJ2-3 | TRBV19 | .
CASSSRDRGMNTEAFF | TGTGCCAGCAGCAGCAGGGACAGGGGGATGAACACTGAAGCTTTCTTT | . | TRBJ1-1 | TRBV7-8 | TRBD1
CASSRPSLGATYYGYTF | TGTGCCAGCTCTCGTCCTAGTTTGGGGGCGACCTACTATGGCTACACCTTC | . | TRBJ1-2 | TRBV18 | .
CASSESPTSGGNNEQFF | TGTGCCAGCAGCGAATCCCCAACTAGCGGGGGGAATAATGAGCAGTTCTTC | . | TRBJ2-1 | TRBV9 | TRBD2
CASRGRGSSNQPQHF | TGTGCCAGCAGGGGCAGGGGATCAAGCAATCAGCCCCAGCATTTT | . | TRBJ1-5 | TRBV6-1 | .
CASSLAPAGGLGQFF | TGTGCCAGCAGCTTGGCTCCAGCGGGGGGACTAGGGCAGTTCTTC | . | TRBJ2-1 | TRBV5-5 | TRBD2
CASSIASGTGSVLYAKNIQYF | TGTGCCAGTAGTATAGCATCCGGGACAGGGAGCGTCCTCTATGCCAAAAACATTCAGTACTTC | . | TRBJ2-4 | TRBV19 | TRBD1
CASSATGTSFTQYF | TGTGCCAGCAGCGCGACCGGGACTAGTTTCACGCAGTATTTT | . | TRBJ2-3 | TRBV9 | TRBD2
CASKAQGATDTQYF | TGCGCCAGCAAAGCCCAGGGGGCCACAGATACGCAGTATTTT | . | TRBJ2-3 | TRBV5-1 | TRBD1
CASSQDRAGPTDTQYF | TGCGCCAGCAGCCAAGATCGGGCGGGCCCCACAGATACGCAGTATTTT | . | TRBJ2-3 | TRBV4-1 | .
CAWIGLFGGAAFF | TGTGCCTGGATCGGCTTGTTCGGAGGAGCAGCTTTCTTT | once | TRBJ1-1 | TRBV30 | .
CASRRDRGETQYF | TGTGCCAGTAGGCGGGACAGGGGGGAGACCCAGTACTTC | . | TRBJ2-5 | TRBV19 | TRBD1
CASSSGGGRYNEQFF | TGTGCCAGCAGCTCCGGGGGGGGACGCTACAATGAGCAGTTCTTC | . | TRBJ2-1 | TRBV6-5 | TRBD2
CASSLEFEAFF | TGTGCCAGCAGCTTAGAGTTTGAAGCTTTCTTT | few | TRBJ1-1 | TRBV5-8 | .
CASGLVWDSPGDEQFF | TGTGCTAGTGGTTTGGTCTGGGACAGTCCGGGAGATGAGCAGTTCTTC | . | TRBJ2-1 | TRBV12-5 | .
CASSSQGAMDNQPQHF | TGTGCCAGCAGCTCCCAGGGGGCAATGGACAATCAGCCCCAGCATTTT | . | TRBJ1-5 | TRBV7-9 | TRBD1
CASSLARGQETQYF | TGTGCCAGCAGCTTAGCGCGCGGACAAGAGACCCAGTACTTC | . | TRBJ2-5 | TRBV7-8 | .
CASSLTWGPQETQYF | TGTGCCAGCAGCTTAACCTGGGGGCCCCAAGAGACCCAGTACTTC | . | TRBJ2-5 | TRBV7-2 | .
CASIGDGYGYTF | TGTGCCAGCATCGGGGATGGCTATGGCTACACCTTC | . | TRBJ1-2 | TRBV6-1 | .
CASSTRTGTANSPLHF | TGCGCCAGCAGCACGCGAACCGGGACAGCTAATTCACCCCTCCACTTT | . | TRBJ1-6 | TRBV5-1 | TRBD1
CASSLSPGGYQETQYF | TGTGCCAGCAGCTTGAGTCCCGGAGGGTACCAAGAGACCCAGTACTTC | . | TRBJ2-5 | TRBV7-6 | .
CASSYSPRLASGELFF | TGTGCCAGCAGTTACTCCCCCCGACTAGCATCCGGGGAGCTGTTTTTT | . | TRBJ2-2 | TRBV6-5 | TRBD2
CASSRTPQGLAQQGGELFF | TGCGCCAGCAGCCGAACCCCTCAGGGACTAGCCCAGCAGGGCGGGGAGCTGTTTTTT | . | TRBJ2-2 | TRBV4-1 | TRBD2
CASSLVRSAGGRELFF | TGTGCCAGCAGCTTAGTCCGGTCGGCGGGGGGGCGGGAGCTGTTTTTT | . | TRBJ2-2 | TRBV7-8 | TRBD2
CASSLTGGADSPLHF | TGTGCCAGCAGCTTAACAGGGGGCGCGGATTCACCCCTCCACTTT | . | TRBJ1-6 | TRBV7-9 | TRBD1
CAGALGGGYEQYF | TGTGCCGGAGCTTTAGGGGGCGGATACGAGCAGTACTTC | . | TRBJ2-7 | TRBV30 | TRBD1
CASSLGLFNSPLHF | TGTGCCAGCAGCTTGGGTCTGTTTAATTCACCCCTCCACTTT | . | TRBJ1-6 | TRBV5-6 | .
CASSDPGRLTYEQYF | TGTGCCAGTAGTGATCCAGGCCGTCTAACCTACGAGCAGTACTTC | . | TRBJ2-7 | TRBV19 | .
CASSIAGGDTGELFF | TGTGCCAGTAGTATAGCGGGGGGAGACACCGGGGAGCTGTTTTTT | . | TRBJ2-2 | TRBV19 | TRBD2
CASRTSRGYNEQFF | TGTGCCAGCAGGACCTCCCGGGGGTACAATGAGCAGTTCTTC | . | TRBJ2-1 | TRBV6-1 | .
CAWLEKGQRDEQYF | TGTGCCTGGCTCGAAAAGGGCCAGCGGGACGAGCAGTACTTC | . | TRBJ2-7 | TRBV30 | .
CASFGDSSYEQYF | TGTGCCAGCTTCGGGGACAGTTCCTACGAGCAGTACTTC | once | TRBJ2-7 | TRBV2 | TRBD1
CASSPRDRGEFSNQPQHF | TGTGCCAGCAGCCCCCGGGACAGGGGTGAGTTTAGCAATCAGCCCCAGCATTTT | . | TRBJ1-5 | TRBV7-4 | TRBD1
CASSTGQGTTQYF | TGTGCCAGCTCAACTGGACAGGGGACGACCCAGTACTTC | . | TRBJ2-5 | TRBV18 | TRBD1
CASSFFQDFGYTF | TGTGCCAGCAGCTTTTTTCAGGATTTCGGCTACACCTTC | . | TRBJ1-2 | TRBV7-6 | .
CASSLGTGASFSPLHF | TGTGCCAGCAGCTTGGGTACAGGAGCCAGCTTTTCACCCCTCCACTTT | . | TRBJ1-6 | TRBV5-6 | .
CASSLVPAGGPDTQYF | TGCGCCAGCAGCTTGGTGCCGGCAGGGGGCCCAGATACGCAGTATTTT | . | TRBJ2-3 | TRBV5-1 | TRBD1
CASSYYGGPTDTQYF | TGTGCCAGCAGTTACTACGGGGGGCCCACAGATACGCAGTATTTT | . | TRBJ2-3 | TRBV6-5 | .
CASSYHLAGVLDTQYF | TGTGCCAGCAGTTACCATCTAGCGGGAGTATTAGATACGCAGTATTTT | . | TRBJ2-3 | TRBV6-6 | TRBD2
CASSQARGGPFGYTF | TGCGCCAGCAGCCAAGCCCGGGGGGGCCCCTTTGGCTACACCTTC | once | TRBJ1-2 | TRBV4-1 | .
CASSLDLAGAAQYF | TGCGCCAGCAGCTTGGACCTAGCGGGGGCGGCCCAGTACTTC | . | TRBJ2-5 | TRBV5-1 | TRBD2
CASSLQSRTPYNEQFF | TGTGCCAGCAGTTTACAATCCCGTACTCCCTACAATGAGCAGTTCTTC | . | TRBJ2-1 | TRBV28 | .
CASGFGEQETQYF | TGTGCTAGTGGTTTTGGAGAACAAGAGACCCAGTACTTC | once | TRBJ2-5 | TRBV12-5 | .
CASSHGTSGGGSTDTQYF | TGTGCCAGCAGCCACGGTACTAGCGGGGGGGGTAGCACAGATACGCAGTATTTT | . | TRBJ2-3 | TRBV4-2 | TRBD2
CASSLAGVDEKLFF | TGCGCCAGCAGCTTGGCCGGGGTGGATGAAAAACTGTTTTTT | few | TRBJ1-4 | TRBV5-1 | .
CATLYRGFVYEQYF | TGTGCCACCCTCTACCGGGGGTTTGTTTACGAGCAGTACTTC | once | TRBJ2-7 | TRBV15 | .
CAWRRTGAEETQYF | TGTGCCTGGAGGCGGACAGGGGCGGAAGAGACCCAGTACTTC | . | TRBJ2-5 | TRBV30 | TRBD1
CASSPVAGGPTGELFF | TGTGCCAGCAGCCCAGTAGCGGGAGGGCCGACCGGGGAGCTGTTTTTT | . | TRBJ2-2 | TRBV5-6 | TRBD2
CASTGVGNEQFF | TGTGCCAGTACAGGGGTCGGCAATGAGCAGTTCTTC | . | TRBJ2-1 | TRBV28 | TRBD1